This passage covers 15 T cell receptor beta chains from one sample sequenced in a study of identical twins. TCRdb re-called the 5' RACE reads with MiXCR, one entry per CDR3 protein. Here the sample spans under 900,000 distinct CDR3 sequences, 15% to 20% being singletons. The sample was also reused in another study, on T cells expressing NK-cell markers.

The sample comprised PBMCs. These receptors all come from a woman between 18 and 30 years old in good health.

Only a few counts were recorded for this clonotype. The chain employs TRBV12-3 or TRBV12-4 and TRBJ2-1, with TRBD2 as a possible D gene (6 bases). Deletions cut 5 bases from V and 10 bases from J, with 12 bases between. The CDR3 totals 12 residues. The CDR3 bases are TGTGCCAGCAGTGGGACTCCTAGAGAGCAGTTCTTC. It is translated as CASSGTPREQFF.

The chain employs TRBV30 and TRBJ1-1, with D possibly TRBD1 on 6 matching bases. Trimming stripped 0 bases from V and 4 bases from J, with 12 bases between. The germline CDR1 and CDR2 sequences are GTSNPN and SVGIG (reference sequence). CDR3 size: 14 residues. The DNA for the CDR3 is TGTGCCTGGAGTGTAAGGGGGACCTTCACTGAAGCTTTCTTT. Its translation: CAWSVRGTFTEAFF.

The genes are TRBV5-1 and TRBJ2-3; TRBD1 aligns across 7 bases. Germline lookup yields CDR1 SGHRS and CDR2 YFSETQ. This CDR3 region has 16 residues. J lost 4 bases, V lost 7 bases, and 15 bases had no gene match. CDR3 sequence: CASGRQGAMVPDTQYF. In DNA, the CDR3 is TGCGCCAGCGGTCGACAGGGTGCCATGGTCCCAGATACGCAGTATTTT.

This clonotype was detected a few times. V usage is TRBV6-5 and J usage is TRBJ1-6; D remains unclear. CDR1 and CDR2 from the germline V gene are MNHEY and SVGAGI. V was shortened by 0 bases and J by 13 bases, with 7 bases between the two germline ends. This CDR3 spans 12 amino acids. The CDR3 coding sequence is TGTGCCAGCAGTTACTCACGAGGGCCCCTCCACTTT. Translating gives CASSYSRGPLHF.

The chain is built from TRBV5-1 and TRBJ2-7, with no clear D. Germline loops: CDR1 SGHRS, CDR2 YFSETQ. The CDR3 is made up of 13 amino acids. Trimming pared 0 bases from V and 2 bases from J, leaving 6 bases between. The CDR3 region has the DNA TGCGCCAGCAGCTTGGACATCGCCTACGAGCAGTACTTC. Translating gives CASSLDIAYEQYF. Looking up the rest from reference TRBV5-1 and TRBJ2-7 gives the full variable domain: KAGVTQTPRYLIKTRGQQVTLSCSPISGHRSVSWYQQTPGQGLQFLFEYFSETQRNKGNFPGRFSGRQFSNSRSEMNVSTLELGDSALYLCASSLDIAYEQYFGPGTRLTVT.

A few counts support this clonotype. This chain uses TRBV25-1 with TRBJ2-7; no firm D call. CDR3 size: 12 residues. CDR1 MGHDK and CDR2 SYGVNS come from the germline V gene. Trimming removed 4 bases from V and 4 bases from J, with 8 bases in between. The DNA for the CDR3 is TGTGCCAGCAGTGTTACGCGATACGAGCAGTACTTC. Protein sequence: CASSVTRYEQYF.

The V gene is TRBV6-1, the J gene TRBJ2-2; a weak D match, TRBD2 (6 bases). CDR3 size: 17 residues. V was clipped by 7 bases and J by 1 base, with 19 bases between them. The V gene's germline CDR1 is MNHNS and CDR2 SASEGT. CDR3 in amino acids: CASTPGVVAWNTGELFF. The CDR3 DNA reads as TGTGCCAGCACTCCGGGGGTGGTAGCGTGGAACACCGGGGAGCTGTTTTTT.

This clonotype was counted ten times or more. This chain connects TRBV27 to TRBJ2-6; D not resolved. V lost 5 bases and J 5 bases, leaving 10 bases between the germline ends. The CDR3 is 14 residues long. The germline V gene has CDR1 MNHEY and CDR2 SMNVEV (reference sequence). The CDR3 DNA reads as TGTGCCAGCAGTCCCTCCCCCTGGGCCAACGTCCTGACTTTC. Encoded protein: CASSPSPWANVLTF.

This clonotype appeared a few times. The rearrangement joins TRBV7-9 to TRBJ1-1, with D tentatively TRBD1 (5 bases). Germline CDR1 reads SEHNR; CDR2 reads FQNEAQ (reference sequence). The CDR3 sequence is 13 residues long. Trimming left V 1 base short and J 7 bases short, with 10 bases between. CDR3 nucleotides: TGTGCCAGCAGCTTAGACTGGGACGGTGAAGCTTTCTTT. Protein: CASSLDWDGEAFF. The full variable domain, rest sourced from reference TRBV7-9 and TRBJ1-1, is DTGVSQNPRHKITKRGQNVTFRCDPISEHNRLYWYRQTLGQGPEFLTYFQNEAQLEKSRLLSDRFSAERPKGSFSTLEIQRTEQGDSAMYLCASSLDWDGEAFFGQGTRLTVV.

The V gene is TRBV3-1, the J gene TRBJ2-1, with D unresolved. The germline V gene encodes CDR1 LGHDT and CDR2 YNNKEL (reference sequence). V was pared by 1 base and J by 2 bases, with 12 bases between. The CDR3 runs 16 residues. CDR3 amino acids: CASSQAAVRTYNEQFF. The DNA for the CDR3 is TGTGCCAGCAGCCAAGCGGCGGTACGAACCTACAATGAGCAGTTCTTC.

CDR3 nucleotide sequence: TGTGCCAGCTACCGGGACCCCGACTACACCTTC. The encoded protein is CASYRDPDYTF. The rearrangement joins TRBV12-3 or TRBV12-4 to TRBJ1-2; D is possibly TRBD1 (5 bases). This CDR3 contains 11 residues. Trimming left V 8 bases short and J 10 bases short, with 14 bases between.

This clonotype was found a few times. This chain uses TRBV7-9 with TRBJ1-2, with 7 bases lining up with TRBD1. The CDR3 runs to 16 residues. Trimming took 5 bases from V and 5 from J; bases not matched to a gene: 14. The V gene's germline CDR1 is SEHNR and CDR2 FQNEAQ (reference sequence). Here the CDR3 reads CASSNRQGGIYYGYTF. The CDR3 DNA reads as TGTGCCAGCAGCAACCGACAGGGAGGGATCTATTATGGCTACACCTTC.

The rearrangement joins TRBV7-2 to TRBJ2-1; D perhaps matches TRBD2 (6 bases). Germline assignment: CDR1 SGHTA and CDR2 FQGNSA. This CDR3 spans 15 amino acids. The V and J ends lost 1 base and 6 bases respectively, with 13 bases between them. The chain's CDR3 is CASSLVIAASNEQFF. The DNA for the CDR3 is TGTGCCAGCAGCTTAGTAATAGCGGCTTCCAATGAGCAGTTCTTC.

This clonotype showed up just a few times. V and J are TRBV4-3 and TRBJ2-5; 10 bases match TRBD2. Germline V gene lookup returns CDR1 LGHNA and CDR2 YSLEER. The CDR3 length is 18 residues. J was trimmed by 9 bases and V by 5 bases; bases with no gene match: 21. CDR3 region: CASSTSTSGPGIGGAQYF. CDR3 DNA sequence: TGCGCCAGCAGCACCTCGACTAGCGGGCCAGGGATTGGCGGGGCCCAGTACTTC.

This rearrangement joins TRBV7-6 to TRBJ2-3; no firm D call. V dropped 5 bases and J dropped 9 bases, with 21 bases sitting between them. The CDR3 sequence is 15 residues long. The germline gives CDR1 SGHVS, CDR2 FNYEAQ. In nucleotides, the CDR3 is TGTGCCAGCAGCCCCGCCCTTCTCAAAGTTGGCACGCAGTATTTT. It translates to CASSPALLKVGTQYF.